The 32 T cell receptor beta chains given below trace back to one sample, sequenced in a study of blood T cell repertoires in COVID-19. Measured with immunoSEQ multiplex PCR; TCRdb has only the in-frame clones, and not every one. The data hold approximately 88,000 clones, with nearly 80% observed a single time. Sequenced material: peripheral blood. The receptors here all came from a man in his sixties or seventies with COVID-19, enrolled during active disease.

This chain uses TRBV5-1 with TRBJ1-5; 7 nucleotides match TRBD1. V lost 0 bases and J lost 6; bases outside the gene matches: 9. The germline CDR1 and CDR2 sequences are SGHRS and YFSETQ. The length of the CDR3 is 16 residues. The CDR3 spells CASSLDGQGGSQPQHF. The DNA of the CDR3 is TGCGCCAGCAGCTTGGATGGCCAGGGGGGCTCTCAGCCCCAGCATTTT. The entire variable domain, with the rest obtained from reference TRBV5-1 and TRBJ1-5, is as follows: KAGVTQTPRYLIKTRGQQVTLSCSPISGHRSVSWYQQTPGQGLQFLFEYFSETQRNKGNFPGRFSGRQFSNSRSEMNVSTLELGDSALYLCASSLDGQGGSQPQHFGDGTRLSIL.

The rearrangement joins TRBV29-1 to TRBJ2-5; 11 bases align to TRBD1. The germline V gene encodes CDR1 SQVTM and CDR2 ANQGSEA. V was clipped by 6 bases and J by 2 bases; unmatched bases: 2. The CDR3 is 13 amino acids. CDR3: CSVGTGGQETQYF. In nucleotides, the CDR3 is TGCAGCGTGGGGACAGGGGGGCAAGAGACCCAGTACTTC.

The genes are TRBV5-1 and TRBJ2-7; 7 bases align to TRBD1. The CDR3 is 14 residues long. Germline CDR1 reads SGHRS; CDR2 reads YFSETQ. V dropped 5 bases and J dropped 3; count of bases not matched to a gene: 8. CDR3 sequence reads: CASSPGQLIYEQYF. CDR3 coding DNA: TGCGCCAGCAGTCCGGGACAGCTGATCTACGAGCAGTACTTC.

The J gene is TRBJ2-2, the V gene TRBV2; 9 bases are a match to TRBD2. CDR1 and CDR2 (germline): SNHLY, FYNNEI. Losses at the gene ends were 8 bases for V and 0 bases for J; bases not matched to a gene: 10. CDR3 length: 17 amino acids. For the CDR3, the DNA is TGTGCCAGCCGATTCGGAGCGGGGGGTTCGAACACCGGGGAGCTGTTTTTT. This gives the protein CASRFGAGGSNTGELFF.

The V gene is TRBV7-2, the J gene TRBJ1-1; possibly TRBD1 for D (6 bases). Germline assignment: CDR1 SGHTA and CDR2 FQGNSA. V was shortened by 2 bases and J by 2 bases, with 9 bases between the two germline ends. The CDR3 is 14 residues long. CDR3: CASSLYRDNTEAFF. The CDR3 nucleotides are TGTGCCAGCAGCTTATACAGGGACAACACTGAAGCTTTCTTT.

Notes on this clone: The sample holds other DNA sequences that translate to the same CDR3. The V gene is TRBV7-2, the J gene TRBJ1-1; TRBD1 might be the D (6 bases). CDR1 and CDR2 from the germline V gene are SGHTA and FQGNSA. Trimming took 4 bases from V and 2 from J, leaving 8 bases between them. The CDR3 has 13 amino acids. The CDR3 nucleotides read TGTGCCAGCAGCTCACAGGGAAACACTGAAGCTTTCTTT. Its translation is CASSSQGNTEAFF.

The chain uses TRBV6-5 and TRBJ1-4; TRBD1 matches 7 bases. The CDR3 extends over 15 amino acids. V dropped 6 bases and J dropped 6; count of bases not matched to a gene: 10. Germline V lookup: CDR1 MNHEY, CDR2 SVGAGI. CDR3 DNA: TGTGCCAGCAGCCCACCGGGACAGTCCCATGAAAAACTGTTTTTT. It specifies CASSPPGQSHEKLFF.

The rearrangement joins TRBV7-2 to TRBJ1-2, with 7 bases fitting TRBD1. V shed 5 bases, J shed 7 bases, and the junction held 10 bases outside the gene matches. This CDR3 region has 14 residues. Germline-derived CDR1 and CDR2 are SGHTA and FQGNSA. The CDR3 sequence: CASSTFQGQSGYTF. CDR3 nucleotides: TGTGCCAGCAGCACCTTCCAGGGACAGTCTGGCTACACCTTC.

This chain links TRBV6-5 with TRBJ2-7, with 11 nucleotides matching TRBD2. The CDR3 has 14 amino acids. V lost 7 bases, J lost 2 bases, and 4 bases stayed unmatched. Germline CDR1 is MNHEY and CDR2 is SVGAGI. CDR3: CASNIAGGPYEQYF. CDR3 coding DNA: TGTGCCAGCAATATAGCGGGAGGGCCCTACGAGCAGTACTTC.

Ten or more counts support this clone. The rearrangement uses TRBV4-3 and TRBJ1-1, with 8 bases fitting TRBD1. The CDR3 covers 16 residues. CDR1 is LGHNA, CDR2 YSLEER, per germline. The J segment lost 8 bases and the V segment lost 1 base, leaving 12 bases of the junction unmatched. CDR3 region: CASSQVFAGGASEAFF. Here the CDR3 DNA reads TGCGCCAGCAGCCAAGTCTTCGCAGGGGGCGCTAGCGAAGCTTTCTTT.

V and J are TRBV19 and TRBJ2-1; TRBD2 matches 7 bases. Germline trimming cut 2 bases from V and 9 bases from J; bases unmatched to any gene: 4. This CDR3 has 13 residues. Germline V gives CDR1 LNHDA, CDR2 SQIVND (reference sequence). The CDR3 sequence is CASSIHREVEQFF. The CDR3 DNA sequence: TGTGCCAGTAGTATACACCGGGAGGTTGAGCAGTTCTTC.

The chain has TRBV7-8 and TRBJ2-7, with a weak D call TRBD2 (5 bases). CDR3 length: 13 residues. Trimming took 1 base from V and 5 from J, leaving 9 bases between them. The germline gives CDR1 SGHVS, CDR2 FQNEAQ. The CDR3 protein is CASSLDKRDEQYF. For the CDR3, the DNA is TGTGCCAGCAGCTTAGATAAGAGGGACGAGCAGTACTTC.

The CDR3 region is CATSRDRAYSGNTIYF. The CDR3 DNA is TGTGCCACCAGCAGAGACAGGGCCTATTCTGGAAACACCATATATTTT. This chain links TRBV15 with TRBJ1-3; possibly TRBD1 for D (5 bases). The CDR3 runs to 16 residues. The germline V and J ends were trimmed by 0 bases and 1 base, with 10 bases remaining between them. Looked up from germline, CDR1 is LNHNV and CDR2 is YYDKDF (reference sequence).

The chain uses TRBV3-1 (or the pseudogene TRBV3-2) and TRBJ1-6; perhaps TRBD1 as D (6 bases). Per the germline V gene, CDR1 is LGHDT and CDR2 is YNNKEL (reference sequence). The V gene lost 1 base and the J gene lost 8 bases, with 15 bases spanning the gap. CDR3 size: 16 residues. CDR3 sequence (DNA): TGTGCCAGCAGCCAAGGCCCCCACAGGGAAGATTCACCCCTCCACTTT. Its translation: CASSQGPHREDSPLHF.

This sequence joins TRBV7-9 and TRBJ2-7; TRBD1 matches at 9 bases. Germline CDR1 is SEHNR and CDR2 is FQNEAQ (reference sequence). The CDR3 spans 15 residues. V was pared by 5 bases and J by 11 bases, with 16 bases of the junction left unmatched. The CDR3 coding sequence is TGTGCCAGCAGCCGCGACGCAGGACAGGGGCCCCAGGAGTACTTC. The encoded protein is CASSRDAGQGPQEYF. Full variable domain (outside the CDR3, taken from reference TRBV7-9 and TRBJ2-7): DTGVSQNPRHKITKRGQNVTFRCDPISEHNRLYWYRQTLGQGPEFLTYFQNEAQLEKSRLLSDRFSAERPKGSFSTLEIQRTEQGDSAMYLCASSRDAGQGPQEYFGPGTRLTVT.

The rearrangement uses TRBV11-3 and TRBJ2-2; tentatively, D is TRBD1 (6 bases). Germline V gene lookup returns CDR1 SGHNT and CDR2 YENEEA. The germline V and J ends were trimmed by 6 bases and 6 bases, with 11 bases remaining between them. This CDR3 has 13 residues. The CDR3 DNA is TGTGCCAGCAGACTGGCAGGGGCCGGGGAGCTGTTTTTT. This gives the protein CASRLAGAGELFF.

The CDR3 bases are TGTGCCAGCAGCCTCGCGGGGACTAGCGGGGGGGCGAGAGAGACCCAGTACTTC. Its protein product is CASSLAGTSGGARETQYF. This chain joins TRBV3-1 (or the pseudogene TRBV3-2) and TRBJ2-5, with 16 nucleotides matching TRBD2. V dropped 4 bases and J dropped 4; count of bases not matched to a gene: 9. CDR1 and CDR2 from the germline V gene are LGHDT and YNNKEL (reference sequence). The CDR3 consists of 18 residues.

J is TRBJ2-2 and V is TRBV7-8, with a possible D match to TRBD1 (5 bases). Germline V lookup: CDR1 SGHVS, CDR2 FQNEAQ. The CDR3 consists of 16 residues. With 5 bases removed from V and 2 bases from J, the gap between germline ends came to 15 bases. The CDR3 sequence: CASSARQGDNTGELFF. The CDR3 DNA reads TGTGCCAGCAGCGCTCGGCAGGGTGATAACACCGGGGAGCTGTTTTTT.

The rearrangement links TRBV18 to TRBJ2-7; TRBD2 agrees at 14 bases. From germline, CDR1 is KGHSH and CDR2 LQKENI. Trimming cost V 3 bases and J 7 bases; bases outside gene matches: 5. The CDR3 has 15 residues. The CDR3 spells CASSPTSGRAQEQYF. CDR3 DNA: TGTGCCAGCTCACCGACTAGCGGGAGGGCCCAAGAGCAGTACTTC.

The V and J genes are TRBV28 and TRBJ2-1; the match to TRBD2 covers 14 bases. The CDR3 has 15 residues. V lost 5 bases, J lost 12 bases, and 9 bases stayed unmatched. Per germline, CDR1 MDHEN and CDR2 SYDVKM. CDR3 in DNA: TGTGCCAGCAGTATGACTAGCGGGAGGGCTGGTGGGCAGTTCTTC. Its protein is CASSMTSGRAGGQFF. Full variable domain (missing parts from reference TRBV28 and TRBJ2-1): DVKVTQSSRYLVKRTGEKVFLECVQDMDHENMFWYRQDPGLGLRLIYFSYDVKMKEKGDIPEGYSVSREKKERFSLILESASTNQTSMYLCASSMTSGRAGGQFFGPGTRLTVL.

Concerning this clone: A read error may account for a junction end that differs from germline. This chain connects TRBV2 to TRBJ1-6; D ambiguous. The CDR3 is made up of 16 amino acids. Germline V gene lookup returns CDR1 SNHLY and CDR2 FYNNEI. This CDR3 reads CASTEIQTFYNSPLHF. CDR3 sequence (DNA): TGTGCCAGCACTGAAATCCAGACATTCTATAATTCACCCCTCCACTTT.

The V call is TRBV7-9, the J call TRBJ2-1; 11 bases align to TRBD2. V was pared by 7 bases and J by 5 bases, with 10 bases of the junction left unmatched. Germline V gene data show CDR1 as SEHNR and CDR2 as FQNEAQ (reference sequence). This CDR3 comprises 16 residues. CDR3 in amino acids: CASTPLAGGKNNEQFF. The CDR3, as DNA: TGTGCCAGCACCCCATTAGCGGGAGGGAAGAACAATGAGCAGTTCTTC. Drawing the rest from reference TRBV7-9 and TRBJ2-1, the complete variable domain is DTGVSQNPRHKITKRGQNVTFRCDPISEHNRLYWYRQTLGQGPEFLTYFQNEAQLEKSRLLSDRFSAERPKGSFSTLEIQRTEQGDSAMYLCASTPLAGGKNNEQFFGPGTRLTVL.

About this clone: The DNA is left out, because the CDR3 cannot be placed on it with certainty; the CDR3 is given as TCRdb lists it. V gene TRBV21-1 combines with J gene TRBJ1-2; TRBD1, the table's D call, was not compared with the DNA. TRBV21-1 is tagged as a pseudogene. The CDR3 sequence runs 15 residues, both termini included. This chain's CDR3 is CASSIFGTGTPCYTF.

The sample holds a few counts of this clone. A junction end diverges from the germline sequence, so it may reflect a read error. The chain uses TRBV7-9 and TRBJ2-1, with unresolved D. The CDR3 runs 11 residues. CDR1 and CDR2 (germline): SEHNR, FQNEAQ (reference sequence). The CDR3 nucleotides are TGTGCCAGCAGCTTAGAGGTTGAGGAGTTCTTC. Encoded protein: CASSLEVEEFF.

The V call is TRBV7-2, the J call TRBJ2-2; D remains unclear. Germline-derived CDR1 and CDR2 are SGHTA and FQGNSA. This CDR3 is built from 15 residues. V dropped 5 bases and J dropped 0 bases, with 10 bases sitting between them. The CDR3 spells CASSPTPPNTGELFF. CDR3 nucleotides: TGTGCCAGCAGCCCGACACCGCCGAACACCGGGGAGCTGTTTTTT.

This chain joins TRBV11-3 and TRBJ2-1; perhaps TRBD1 as D (7 bases). Per germline, CDR1 SGHNT and CDR2 YENEEA. Between the trimmed V and J ends, which lost 5 bases and 7 bases, there was a span of 18 bases. This CDR3 region has 15 residues. CDR3 sequence reads: CASSPRQGGGNEQFF. The CDR3 DNA sequence: TGTGCCAGCAGCCCGAGACAGGGAGGTGGAAATGAGCAGTTCTTC. The full variable domain, its missing parts supplied by reference TRBV11-3 and TRBJ2-1, is EAGVVQSPRYKIIEKKQPVAFWCNPISGHNTLYWYLQNLGQGPELLIRYENEEAVDDSQLPKDRFSAERLKGVDSTLKIQPAELGDSAVYLCASSPRQGGGNEQFFGPGTRLTVL.

The chain carries TRBV5-6 and TRBJ2-7, with 7 positions matching TRBD2. V dropped 4 bases and J dropped 4; count of bases not matched to a gene: 11. This CDR3 is 15 amino acids long. CDR1 and CDR2 from the germline V gene are SGHDT and YYEEEE. The chain's CDR3 is CASSPRGSGPYEQYF. The CDR3 nucleotides are TGTGCCAGCAGCCCGAGGGGTAGCGGGCCGTACGAGCAGTACTTC.

V and J are TRBV10-1 and TRBJ1-4; D may be TRBD1 (5 bases). The V end was cut by 6 bases, the J end by 8 bases, with 19 bases between. The CDR3 runs 15 residues. Germline V gene lookup returns CDR1 WNHNN and CDR2 SYGVQD (reference sequence). The CDR3 DNA sequence: TGCGCCAGCAGATTTAAGCTCACAAGGGGAGAAAAACTGTTTTTT. Translation: CASRFKLTRGEKLFF.

The chain uses TRBV18 and TRBJ1-1; tentatively, D is TRBD1 (5 bases). V was clipped by 1 base and J by 3 bases, with 9 bases between them. CDR1 is KGHSH, CDR2 LQKENI, per germline. CDR3 length: 14 amino acids. In nucleotides, the CDR3 is TGTGCCAGCTCACCACGGCGGGGGTACACTGAAGCTTTCTTT. Amino acids: CASSPRRGYTEAFF.

This chain joins TRBV11-2 and TRBJ2-1; 8 bases align to TRBD2. The CDR3 consists of 16 residues. V lost 7 bases and J lost 9; bases outside the gene matches: 17. The germline V gene encodes CDR1 SGHAT and CDR2 FQNNGV. The CDR3 protein is CASTPEAGAMGGEQFF. The CDR3 DNA follows: TGTGCCAGCACCCCCGAAGCGGGAGCCATGGGGGGTGAGCAGTTCTTC. Full variable domain (missing parts from reference TRBV11-2 and TRBJ2-1): EAGVAQSPRYKIIEKRQSVAFWCNPISGHATLYWYQQILGQGPKLLIQFQNNGVVDDSQLPKDRFSAERLKGVDSTLKIQPAKLEDSAVYLCASTPEAGAMGGEQFFGPGTRLTVL.

The chain carries TRBV2 and TRBJ2-5; 14 nucleotides match TRBD2. The CDR3 contains 15 residues. V lost 6 bases, J lost 3 bases, and 3 bases stayed unmatched. From germline, CDR1 is SNHLY and CDR2 FYNNEI. CDR3 loop: CASSGLAGGEETQYF. As DNA, the CDR3 is TGTGCCAGCAGCGGACTAGCGGGAGGTGAAGAGACCCAGTACTTC.

The gene calls are TRBV5-1 and TRBJ2-3, with D possibly being TRBD1 (6 bases). The CDR3 loop spans 14 amino acids. With 2 bases removed from V and 4 bases from J, the gap between germline ends came to 11 bases. CDR1 is SGHRS, CDR2 YFSETQ, per germline. The CDR3 reads CASSLQGPADTQYF. DNA for the CDR3: TGCGCCAGCAGCTTACAGGGACCCGCAGATACGCAGTATTTT. The variable domain in full, completed from reference TRBV5-1 and TRBJ2-3, reads KAGVTQTPRYLIKTRGQQVTLSCSPISGHRSVSWYQQTPGQGLQFLFEYFSETQRNKGNFPGRFSGRQFSNSRSEMNVSTLELGDSALYLCASSLQGPADTQYFGPGTRLTVL.